Following are 12 T cell receptor beta chains from one sample sequenced in a study of beta chain features in type 1 diabetes. What was sequenced were expressed TCRB transcripts, since all of the isolated RNA had been reverse transcribed. Generated by immunoSEQ multiplex PCR, the TCRdb table keeps only in-frame clones and is missing some. This table holds around 200,000 clones, about 13% found once. The specimen sequenced was central memory CD4+ T cells from blood. These receptors all stem from a woman between 18 and 29 years old in good health.

CDR3 in amino acids: CASSYSGTNTGELFF. CDR3 nucleotide sequence: TGCGCCAGCAGCTATAGCGGAACGAACACCGGGGAGCTGTTTTTT. The J gene is TRBJ2-2, the V gene TRBV5-1, with a weak D call TRBD2 (6 bases). CDR1 is SGHRS and CDR2 is YFSETQ in the germline V gene. V shed 3 bases and J shed 0 bases, with 9 bases lying between them. The CDR3 is 15 amino acids.

The V gene is TRBV7-6, the J gene TRBJ1-1; no clear D. The germline V gene has CDR1 SGHVS and CDR2 FNYEAQ. V was cut by 1 base and J by 4 bases, with 10 bases left in between. The CDR3 has 14 residues. In DNA form, the CDR3 reads TGTGCCAGCAGCTTAGGCCAGGCCGTCACTGAAGCTTTCTTT. This translates into CASSLGQAVTEAFF.

The gene calls are TRBV7-9 and TRBJ2-2; tentatively, D is TRBD1 (6 bases). Germline V gene lookup returns CDR1 SEHNR and CDR2 FQNEAQ (reference sequence). This CDR3 spans 18 amino acids. V was pared by 5 bases and J by 0 bases, with 19 bases between. The CDR3 sequence: CASSQDRGNYANTGELFF. The DNA of the CDR3 is TGTGCCAGCAGCCAAGATAGGGGGAATTACGCGAACACCGGGGAGCTGTTTTTT. Based on the CDR3 plus reference TRBV7-9 and TRBJ2-2, the full variable domain is DTGVSQNPRHKITKRGQNVTFRCDPISEHNRLYWYRQTLGQGPEFLTYFQNEAQLEKSRLLSDRFSAERPKGSFSTLEIQRTEQGDSAMYLCASSQDRGNYANTGELFFGEGSRLTVL.

The chain combines TRBV12-1 with TRBJ1-2. TRBV12-1 corresponds to a pseudogene. This CDR3 contains 12 residues. CDR3 amino acids: CASTLPLYGYTF. The CDR3, as DNA: TGTGCCAGCACCTTGCCTCTATATGGCTACACCTTC.

There are a few counts of this clone. CDR3 sequence (DNA): TGCGCCAGCAGCTTTACGACAGGGGACCAAGAGACCCAGTACTTC. Its protein product is CASSFTTGDQETQYF. The V and J genes are TRBV5-1 and TRBJ2-5, with 8 bases that match TRBD1. CDR1 is SGHRS, CDR2 YFSETQ, per germline. Germline trimming cut 2 bases from V and 0 bases from J; bases unmatched to any gene: 3. The CDR3 has 15 amino acids.

CDR3 sequence (DNA): TGCGCCAGCAGCCCCGGGACAGGGGGAGATACGCAGTATTTT. As protein: CASSPGTGGDTQYF. This chain uses TRBV5-1 with TRBJ2-3, with 11 positions matching TRBD1. CDR1 is SGHRS, CDR2 YFSETQ, per germline. The CDR3 is 14 amino acids. J lost 5 bases, V lost 4 bases, and 3 bases had no gene match.

CDR3 sequence (DNA): TGTGCCTCAGTCGACAGAGACGGAAACACCATATATTTT. Translated, it gives CASVDRDGNTIYF. The V call is TRBV9, the J call TRBJ1-3; a weak D match, TRBD1 (5 bases). V was trimmed by 10 bases and J by 4 bases, leaving 15 bases between them. In germline, CDR1 is SGDLS, CDR2 YYNGEE. There are 13 residues in the CDR3.

This clone was observed a few times. V and J are TRBV28 and TRBJ1-5; D is uncertain. The CDR3 is 18 residues long. Germline CDR1 MDHEN, CDR2 SYDVKM. Trimming left V 1 base short and J 2 bases short, with 18 bases between. The CDR3, as DNA: TGTGCCAGCAGTTTATCTGGGCCGGGAATGGTTGGCAATCAGCCCCAGCATTTT. It specifies CASSLSGPGMVGNQPQHF.

This clone was found a few times. The J gene is TRBJ2-7, the V gene TRBV30; 14 bases fit TRBD2. V was pared by 1 base and J by 3 bases, with 5 bases of the junction left unmatched. The CDR3 extends over 16 amino acids. Per the germline V gene, CDR1 is GTSNPN and CDR2 is SVGIG (reference sequence). DNA for the CDR3: TGTGCCTGGAGTGGGACTAGCGGGAGGTCGATCTACGAGCAGTACTTC. It codes for CAWSGTSGRSIYEQYF.

The rearrangement uses TRBV6-5 and TRBJ2-7; D ambiguous. Germline-derived CDR1 and CDR2 are MNHEY and SVGAGI. With 5 bases removed from V and 0 bases from J, the gap between germline ends came to 11 bases. This CDR3 has 14 residues. The CDR3 sequence: CASSESLSSYEQYF. The CDR3 DNA follows: TGTGCCAGCAGTGAGTCGTTGAGCTCCTACGAGCAGTACTTC.

This clone was seen a handful of times. The chain couples TRBV28 to TRBJ2-1, with D perhaps TRBD2 (5 bases). V was trimmed by 1 base and J by 5 bases, leaving 9 bases between them. This CDR3 region has 14 residues. Germline CDR1 is MDHEN and CDR2 is SYDVKM. The CDR3 is CASSLYSDNNEQFF. The CDR3 DNA reads as TGTGCCAGCAGTTTATATAGCGACAACAATGAGCAGTTCTTC.

This clone was seen a few times. This chain's CDR3 is CASTQSGETQYF. The CDR3, as DNA: TGTGCCAGCACCCAATCGGGGGAGACCCAGTACTTC. This chain uses TRBV7-6 with TRBJ2-5; possible D gene TRBD2, 5 bases. The V end lost 7 bases, the J end lost 5 bases, and 11 bases lay between the germline ends. The length of the CDR3 is 12 residues. Germline V gene lookup returns CDR1 SGHVS and CDR2 FNYEAQ.